Described below is a single T cell receptor (beta chain) sequence and its context. The target antigen is unknown. The sample originates from a study of T cells in Graves' hyperthyroidism and ophthalmopathy. Across the study: Peripheral blood was taken when the disease was first diagnosed, before any treatment began. Whole-study findings and limits: The blood repertoire included most of the expanded thyroid clonotypes above 0.001. Stable hyperthyroidism and ophthalmopathy were separated using 13 V-J signatures.

RNA transcripts were the template for amplifying TCR beta CDR3 regions. A first-round RT-PCR of the TCR CDR3 used the HTBI primer set. TCRdb re-analysed the multiplex PCR reads in MiXCR, keeping a single row per CDR3 protein. Counted here are roughly 500,000 distinct CDR3 sequences, roughly 15% occurring once; the ten biggest clones make up about 29%. The CDR3 length is 13 residues. Germline loops: CDR1 MRHNA, CDR2 SNTAGT. V dropped 10 bases and J dropped 0 bases, with 11 bases sitting between them. A Clinical Activity Score of at least 3, a NOSPECS grade of at least 4 and a duration under 3 months were recorded in the ophthalmopathy patients.

Sequences were obtained from blood. This TCR was sampled from a woman in her twenties or thirties with Graves' ophthalmopathy. The chain uses TRBV6-4 and TRBJ2-3, with a tentative D call TRBD2 (6 bases). Here the CDR3 DNA reads TGTGCCATCTGGGGGACTAGCACAGATACGCAGTATTTT. It yields the protein CAIWGTSTDTQYF.